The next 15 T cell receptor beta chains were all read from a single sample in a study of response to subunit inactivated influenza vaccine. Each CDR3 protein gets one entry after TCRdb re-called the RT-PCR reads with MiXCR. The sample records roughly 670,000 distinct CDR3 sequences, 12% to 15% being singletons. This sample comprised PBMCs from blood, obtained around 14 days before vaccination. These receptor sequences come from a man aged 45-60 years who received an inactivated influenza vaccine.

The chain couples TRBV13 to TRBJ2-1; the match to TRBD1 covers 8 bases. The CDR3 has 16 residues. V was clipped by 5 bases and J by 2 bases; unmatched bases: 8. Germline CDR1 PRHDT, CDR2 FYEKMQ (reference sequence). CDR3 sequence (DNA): TGTGCCAGCAGCCCCGGGACAGGTCTCCCCTACAATGAGCAGTTCTTC. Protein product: CASSPGTGLPYNEQFF.

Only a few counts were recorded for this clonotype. The CDR3 protein is CSASSPHLLAGVYEQYF. CDR3 DNA sequence: TGCAGTGCTAGTTCTCCACACCTGCTAGCGGGAGTTTACGAGCAGTACTTC. The chain carries TRBV20-1 and TRBJ2-7, with 10 bases lining up with TRBD2. Germline CDR1 DFQATT, CDR2 SNEGSKA (reference sequence). V trimming: 3 bases; J trimming: 4 bases; junction bases outside the gene matches: 15. The CDR3 extends over 17 amino acids.

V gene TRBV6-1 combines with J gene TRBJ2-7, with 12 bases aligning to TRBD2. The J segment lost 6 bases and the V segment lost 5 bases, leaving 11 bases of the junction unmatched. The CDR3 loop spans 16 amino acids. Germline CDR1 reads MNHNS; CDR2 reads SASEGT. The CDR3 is CASSKWTSGAGGEQYF. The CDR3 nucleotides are TGTGCCAGCAGTAAATGGACTAGCGGGGCTGGAGGCGAGCAGTACTTC.

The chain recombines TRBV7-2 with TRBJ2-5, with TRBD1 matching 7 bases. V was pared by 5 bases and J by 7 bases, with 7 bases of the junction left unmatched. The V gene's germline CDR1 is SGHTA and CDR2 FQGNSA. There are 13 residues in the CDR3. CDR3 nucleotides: TGTGCCAGCAGCGGACAGGTTCCAGGGACCCAGTACTTC. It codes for CASSGQVPGTQYF.

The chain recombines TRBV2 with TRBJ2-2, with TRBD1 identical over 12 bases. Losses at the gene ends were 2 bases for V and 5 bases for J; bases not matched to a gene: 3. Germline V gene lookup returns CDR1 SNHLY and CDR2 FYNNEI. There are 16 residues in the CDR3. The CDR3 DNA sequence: TGTGCCAGCAGTGAACGGGACAGGGGGCAGACCGGGGAGCTGTTTTTT. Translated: CASSERDRGQTGELFF.

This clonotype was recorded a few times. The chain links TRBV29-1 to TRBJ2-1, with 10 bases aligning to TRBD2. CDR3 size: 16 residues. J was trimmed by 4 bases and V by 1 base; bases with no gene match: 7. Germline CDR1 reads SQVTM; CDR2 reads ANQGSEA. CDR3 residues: CSVEAASGRVYNEQFF. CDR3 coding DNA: TGCAGCGTTGAAGCGGCGAGCGGGAGGGTGTACAATGAGCAGTTCTTC.

This chain's CDR3 is CASSSLAGYSTDTQYF. CDR3 nucleotides: TGTGCCAGCAGCTCCCTAGCGGGATATAGCACAGATACGCAGTATTTT. This chain connects TRBV11-1 to TRBJ2-3; 9 bases agree with TRBD2. Germline CDR1 is SGHAT and CDR2 is FQDESV (reference sequence). The ends lost 4 bases at V and 0 bases at J; junction bases unmatched: 5. The CDR3 contains 16 residues. Based on the CDR3 plus reference TRBV11-1 and TRBJ2-3, the full variable domain is EAEVAQSPRYKITEKSQAVAFWCDPISGHATLYWYRQILGQGPELLVQFQDESVVDDSQLPKDRFSAERLKGVDSTLKIQPAELGDSAMYLCASSSLAGYSTDTQYFGPGTRLTVL.

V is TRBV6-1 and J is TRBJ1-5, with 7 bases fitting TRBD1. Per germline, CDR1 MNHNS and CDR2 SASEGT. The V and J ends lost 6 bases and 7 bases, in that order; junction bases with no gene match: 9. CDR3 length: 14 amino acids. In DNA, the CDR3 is TGTGCCAGCAGACCAAAGGGACAGAGCCAGCCCCAGCATTTT. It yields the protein CASRPKGQSQPQHF.

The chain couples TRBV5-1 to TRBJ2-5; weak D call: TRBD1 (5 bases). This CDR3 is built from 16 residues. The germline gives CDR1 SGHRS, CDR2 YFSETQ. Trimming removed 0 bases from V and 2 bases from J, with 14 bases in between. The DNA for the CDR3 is TGCGCCAGCAGCTTGGCCCTGACAGAGACGCAAGAGACCCAGTACTTC. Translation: CASSLALTETQETQYF.

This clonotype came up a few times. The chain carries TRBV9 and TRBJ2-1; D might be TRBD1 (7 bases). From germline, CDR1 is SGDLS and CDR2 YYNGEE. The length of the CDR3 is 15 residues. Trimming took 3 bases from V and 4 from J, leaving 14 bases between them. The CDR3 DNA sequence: TGTGCCAGCAGCGAGAGGGGGGACAGATACAATGAGCAGTTCTTC. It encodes CASSERGDRYNEQFF.

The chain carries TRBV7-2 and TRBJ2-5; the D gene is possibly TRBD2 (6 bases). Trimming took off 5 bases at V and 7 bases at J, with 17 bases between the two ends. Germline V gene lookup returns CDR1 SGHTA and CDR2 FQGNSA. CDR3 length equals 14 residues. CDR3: CASSVGGLGLTQYF. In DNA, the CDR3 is TGTGCCAGCAGCGTAGGAGGGCTAGGATTGACCCAGTACTTC.

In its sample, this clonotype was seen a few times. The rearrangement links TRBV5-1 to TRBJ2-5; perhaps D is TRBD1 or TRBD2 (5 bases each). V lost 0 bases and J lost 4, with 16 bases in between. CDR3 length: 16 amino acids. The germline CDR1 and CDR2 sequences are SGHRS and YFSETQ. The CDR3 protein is CASSLASGRAAETQYF. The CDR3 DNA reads TGCGCCAGCAGCTTGGCTTCGGGGCGGGCCGCAGAGACCCAGTACTTC. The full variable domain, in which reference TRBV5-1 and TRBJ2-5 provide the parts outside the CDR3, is KAGVTQTPRYLIKTRGQQVTLSCSPISGHRSVSWYQQTPGQGLQFLFEYFSETQRNKGNFPGRFSGRQFSNSRSEMNVSTLELGDSALYLCASSLASGRAAETQYFGPGTRLLVL.

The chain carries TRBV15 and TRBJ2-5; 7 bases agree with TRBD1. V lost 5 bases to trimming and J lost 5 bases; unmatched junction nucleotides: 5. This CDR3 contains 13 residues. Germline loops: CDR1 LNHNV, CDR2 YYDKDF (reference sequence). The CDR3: CATSGTDGETQYF. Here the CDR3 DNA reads TGTGCCACCAGCGGGACAGACGGGGAGACCCAGTACTTC.

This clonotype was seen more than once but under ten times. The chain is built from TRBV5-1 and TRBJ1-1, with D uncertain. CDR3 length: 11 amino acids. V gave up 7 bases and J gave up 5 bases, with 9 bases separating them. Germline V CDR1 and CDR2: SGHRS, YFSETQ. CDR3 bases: TGCGCCAGCCATAAGGAGACTGAAGCTTTCTTT. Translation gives CASHKETEAFF. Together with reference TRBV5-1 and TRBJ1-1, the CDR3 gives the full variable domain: KAGVTQTPRYLIKTRGQQVTLSCSPISGHRSVSWYQQTPGQGLQFLFEYFSETQRNKGNFPGRFSGRQFSNSRSEMNVSTLELGDSALYLCASHKETEAFFGQGTRLTVV.

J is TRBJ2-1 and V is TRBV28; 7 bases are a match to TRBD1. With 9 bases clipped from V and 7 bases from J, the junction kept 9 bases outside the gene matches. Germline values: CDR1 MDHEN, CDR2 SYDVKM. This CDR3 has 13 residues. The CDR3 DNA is TGTGCCAGTCTGGGACAGCTCTTGAATGAGCAGTTCTTC. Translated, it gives CASLGQLLNEQFF.